Each of the 9 T cell receptor beta chains below was sequenced from the same sample in a study of T cell repertoires in cytomegalovirus infection. MiXCR, applied by TCRdb to the reads, yields one record per CDR3 protein. The data contain 250,000 to 300,000 distinct CDR3 sequences, roughly 23% of them singletons. Sequencing input: PBMCs. Receptors were obtained from a human donor in good health (CMV status not recorded). Some clones in this sample may be carry-over from other donors' samples.

This clonotype was observed many times. The chain recombines TRBV6-1 with TRBJ2-5, with TRBD2 matching over 7 bases. The CDR3 has 14 amino acids. The junction had 6 bases not matched to a gene; V was cut back by 3 bases and J by 5 bases. The germline gives CDR1 MNHNS, CDR2 SASEGT. This CDR3 reads CASSDGGGPETQYF. The CDR3 region has the DNA TGTGCCAGCAGTGATGGGGGGGGACCGGAGACCCAGTACTTC.

This clonotype turned up a few times. This chain joins TRBV7-6 and TRBJ1-5, with 10 bases matching TRBD1. The CDR3 is made up of 17 amino acids. The V segment lost 4 bases and the J segment 2 bases; nucleotides outside the gene matches: 8. CDR1 and CDR2 from the germline V gene are SGHVS and FNYEAQ. The CDR3 here is CASSSQPGTGGNQPQHF. DNA of the CDR3: TGTGCCAGCAGCTCCCAGCCCGGGACAGGGGGCAATCAGCCCCAGCATTTT.

The gene calls are TRBV14 and TRBJ2-7; D not certain. Germline loops: CDR1 SGHDN, CDR2 FVKESK. V dropped 3 bases and J dropped 3 bases, with 6 bases sitting between them. The CDR3 consists of 12 residues. CDR3 region: CASSHPNYEQYF. Here the CDR3 DNA reads TGTGCCAGCAGCCACCCAAACTACGAGCAGTACTTC.

This clonotype was picked up a small number of times. The chain employs TRBV7-3 and TRBJ2-1, with D perhaps TRBD1 (5 bases). The ends were cut back, 3 bases at V and 0 bases at J, with 9 bases in the middle. The germline CDR1 and CDR2 sequences are SGHTA and FQGTGA. The CDR3 length is 15 residues. The CDR3 sequence is CASSLGHRSYNEQFF. The CDR3 DNA follows: TGTGCCAGCAGCTTGGGGCACCGCTCCTACAATGAGCAGTTCTTC.

This chain uses TRBV11-2 with TRBJ1-2; no definite D call. The V gene's germline CDR1 is SGHAT and CDR2 FQNNGV. Trimming shortened V by 1 base and J by 4 bases, and 10 bases separated the two germline ends. This CDR3 spans 14 amino acids. The CDR3 sequence: CASSLAHTAYGYTF. Here the CDR3 DNA reads TGTGCCAGCAGCTTAGCTCATACAGCCTATGGCTACACCTTC.

J is TRBJ2-3 and V is TRBV20-1; the D is unclear. The CDR3 totals 12 residues. Germline-derived CDR1 and CDR2 are DFQATT and SNEGSKA (reference sequence). V was shortened by 5 bases and J by 3 bases, with 9 bases between the two germline ends. The CDR3 nucleotides are TGCAGTGCTCAGCGCGGAACAGATACGCAGTATTTT. It yields the protein CSAQRGTDTQYF.

This chain joins TRBV5-5 and TRBJ1-1; no clear D gene. The CDR3 loop spans 12 amino acids. Germline CDR1 reads SGHKS; CDR2 reads YYEKEE (reference sequence). V lost 3 bases and J 3 bases, leaving 6 bases between the germline ends. The CDR3 DNA reads TGTGCCAGCAGCTCTTGGGACACTGAAGCTTTCTTT. Its translation is CASSSWDTEAFF.

The genes are TRBV6-5 and TRBJ1-3; no clear D gene. The CDR3 is 11 residues long. V lost 8 bases and J 4 bases, leaving 6 bases between the germline ends. Germline V gene data show CDR1 as MNHEY and CDR2 as SVGAGI. CDR3 sequence (DNA): TGTGCCAGCGGATTCGGAAACACCATATATTTT. Translated: CASGFGNTIYF.

This clonotype has a count of ten or more. The chain combines TRBV7-9 with TRBJ2-7; D unclear. The V gene lost 1 base and the J gene lost 7 bases, with 5 bases spanning the gap. This CDR3 spans 11 amino acids. Looked up from germline, CDR1 is SEHNR and CDR2 is FQNEAQ (reference sequence). The CDR3 coding sequence is TGTGCCAGCAGCTTAGGTCCGGAGCAGTACTTC. Its translation is CASSLGPEQYF.